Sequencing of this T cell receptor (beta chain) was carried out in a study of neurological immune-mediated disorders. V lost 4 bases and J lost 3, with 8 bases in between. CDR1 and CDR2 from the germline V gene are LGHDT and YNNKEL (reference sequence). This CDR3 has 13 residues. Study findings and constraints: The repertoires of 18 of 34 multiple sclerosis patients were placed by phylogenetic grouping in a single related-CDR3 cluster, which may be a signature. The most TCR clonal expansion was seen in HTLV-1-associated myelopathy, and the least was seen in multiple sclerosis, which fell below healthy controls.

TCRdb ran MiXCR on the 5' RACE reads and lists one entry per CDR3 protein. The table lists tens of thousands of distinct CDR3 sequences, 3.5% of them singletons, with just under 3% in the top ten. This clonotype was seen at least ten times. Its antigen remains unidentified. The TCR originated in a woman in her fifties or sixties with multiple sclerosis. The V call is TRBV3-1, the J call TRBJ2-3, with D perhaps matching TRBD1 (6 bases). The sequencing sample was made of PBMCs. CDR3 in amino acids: CASSRGLTDTQYF. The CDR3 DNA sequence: TGTGCCAGCAGCCGGGGGCTAACAGATACGCAGTATTTT.